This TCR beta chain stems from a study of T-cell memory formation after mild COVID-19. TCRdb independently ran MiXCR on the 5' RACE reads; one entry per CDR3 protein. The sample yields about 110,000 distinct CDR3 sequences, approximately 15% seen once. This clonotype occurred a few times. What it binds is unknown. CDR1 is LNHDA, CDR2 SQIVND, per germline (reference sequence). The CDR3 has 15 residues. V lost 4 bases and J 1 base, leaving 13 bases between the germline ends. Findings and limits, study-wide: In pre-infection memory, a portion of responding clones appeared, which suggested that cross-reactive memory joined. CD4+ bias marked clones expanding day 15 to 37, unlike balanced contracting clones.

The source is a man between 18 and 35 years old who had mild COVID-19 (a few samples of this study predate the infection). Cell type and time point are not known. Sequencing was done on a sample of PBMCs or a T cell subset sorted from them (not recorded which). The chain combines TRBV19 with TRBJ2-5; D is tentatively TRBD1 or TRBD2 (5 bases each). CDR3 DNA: TGTGCCAGTAGTACCCGGCCCGGGGCCCAAGAGACCCAGTACTTC. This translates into CASSTRPGAQETQYF.